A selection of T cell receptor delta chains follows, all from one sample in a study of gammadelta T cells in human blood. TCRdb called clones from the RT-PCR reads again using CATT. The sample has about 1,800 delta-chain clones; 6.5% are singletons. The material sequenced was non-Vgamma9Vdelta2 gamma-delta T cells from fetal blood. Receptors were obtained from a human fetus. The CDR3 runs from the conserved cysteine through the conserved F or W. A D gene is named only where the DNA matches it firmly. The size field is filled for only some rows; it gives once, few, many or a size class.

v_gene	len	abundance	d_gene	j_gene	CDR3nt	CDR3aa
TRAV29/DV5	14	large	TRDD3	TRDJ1	TGTGCAGCAAGTACTGGGGGATACACCGATAAACTCATCTTT	CAASTGGYTDKLIF
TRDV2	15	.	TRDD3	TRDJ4	TGTGCCTGTGACACCGTACTGGGGGATACCAGACCCCTGATCTTT	CACDTVLGDTRPLIF
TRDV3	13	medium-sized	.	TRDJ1	TGTGCCTTCCCGCTGGAGGACACCGATAAACTCATCTTT	CAFPLEDTDKLIF
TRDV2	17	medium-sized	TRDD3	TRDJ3	TGTGCCTGTGACAATGGGGGATACTCCTGGGACACCCGACAGATGTTTTTC	CACDNGGYSWDTRQMFF
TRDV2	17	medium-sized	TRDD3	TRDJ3	TGTGCCTGTGACCGGTGGGGGATACCCTGGGACACCCGACAGATGTTTTTC	CACDRWGIPWDTRQMFF
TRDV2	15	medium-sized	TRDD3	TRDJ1	TGTGCCTGTGACAAGTACTGGGGCTACACCGATAAACTCATCTTT	CACDKYWGYTDKLIF
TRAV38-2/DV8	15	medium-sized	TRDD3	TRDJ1	TGTGCTTATAGGAGCGCTACTGGGGGATACGATAAACTCATCTTT	CAYRSATGGYDKLIF
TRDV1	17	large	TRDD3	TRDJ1	TGTGCTCTTGGGGATCCTAGGGGATACGAATACACCGATAAACTCATCTTT	CALGDPRGYEYTDKLIF
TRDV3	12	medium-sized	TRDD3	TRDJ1	TGTGCCTTTCCGGGGGATACCGATAAACTCATCTTT	CAFPGDTDKLIF
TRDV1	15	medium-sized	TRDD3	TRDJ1	TGTGCTCTTGGGGAAGGGGGATACGAGACCGATAAACTCATCTTT	CALGEGGYETDKLIF
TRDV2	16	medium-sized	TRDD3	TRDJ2	TGTGCCTGTGACGTACTGGGGGATACTTTGACAGCACAACTCTTCTTT	CACDVLGDTLTAQLFF
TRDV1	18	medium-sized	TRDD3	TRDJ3	TGTGCTCTTGGGGAATACTGGGGGAGCTCCTGGGACACCCGACAGATGTTTTTC	CALGEYWGSSWDTRQMFF
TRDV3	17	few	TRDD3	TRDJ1	TGTGCCTCTAGACTCTACTGGGGGATACGCGAGTCAGGGGAACTCATCTTT	CASRLYWGIRESGELIF
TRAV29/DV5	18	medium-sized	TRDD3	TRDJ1	TGTGCAGCAAGCGGAGGGGTTACTGGGGGGCGGCGCACCGATAAACTCATCTTT	CAASGGVTGGRRTDKLIF
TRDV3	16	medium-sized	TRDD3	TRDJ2	TGTGCCTTCGCGTACTGGGGGATACGGGAGACAGCACAACTCTTCTTT	CAFAYWGIRETAQLFF